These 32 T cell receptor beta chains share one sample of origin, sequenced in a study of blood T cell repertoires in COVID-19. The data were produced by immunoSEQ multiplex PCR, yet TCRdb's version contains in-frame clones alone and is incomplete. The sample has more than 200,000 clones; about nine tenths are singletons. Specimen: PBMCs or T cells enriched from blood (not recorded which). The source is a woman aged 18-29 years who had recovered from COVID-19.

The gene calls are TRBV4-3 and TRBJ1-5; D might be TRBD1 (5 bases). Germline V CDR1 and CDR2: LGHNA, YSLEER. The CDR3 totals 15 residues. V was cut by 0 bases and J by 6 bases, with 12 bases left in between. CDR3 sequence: CASSQDSGFGQPQHF. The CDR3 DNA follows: TGCGCCAGCAGCCAAGATTCAGGGTTCGGTCAGCCCCAGCATTTT.

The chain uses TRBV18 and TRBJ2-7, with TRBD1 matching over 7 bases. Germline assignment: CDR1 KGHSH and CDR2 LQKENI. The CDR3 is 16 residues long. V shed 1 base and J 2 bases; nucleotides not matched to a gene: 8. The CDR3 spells CASSPRGRTGAYEQYF. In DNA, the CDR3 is TGTGCCAGCTCACCACGCGGAAGGACAGGAGCCTACGAGCAGTACTTC.

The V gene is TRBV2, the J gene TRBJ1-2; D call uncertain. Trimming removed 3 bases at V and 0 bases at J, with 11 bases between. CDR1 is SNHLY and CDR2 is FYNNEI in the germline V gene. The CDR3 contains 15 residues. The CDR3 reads CASSEEVGPNYGYTF. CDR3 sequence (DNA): TGTGCCAGCAGTGAGGAGGTCGGTCCTAACTATGGCTACACCTTC.

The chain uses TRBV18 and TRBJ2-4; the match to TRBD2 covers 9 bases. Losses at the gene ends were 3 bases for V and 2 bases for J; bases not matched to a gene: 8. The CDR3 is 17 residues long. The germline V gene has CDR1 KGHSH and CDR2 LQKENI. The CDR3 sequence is CASSPAGGPGSKNIQYF. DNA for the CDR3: TGTGCCAGCTCACCCGCGGGAGGGCCCGGGTCCAAAAACATTCAGTACTTC.

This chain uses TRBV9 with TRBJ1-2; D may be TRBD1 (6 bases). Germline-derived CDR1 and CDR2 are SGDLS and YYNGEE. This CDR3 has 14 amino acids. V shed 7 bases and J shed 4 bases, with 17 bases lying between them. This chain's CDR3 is CASERSGGAYGYTF. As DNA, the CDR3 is TGTGCCAGCGAGCGTAGTGGGGGGGCCTATGGCTACACCTTC.

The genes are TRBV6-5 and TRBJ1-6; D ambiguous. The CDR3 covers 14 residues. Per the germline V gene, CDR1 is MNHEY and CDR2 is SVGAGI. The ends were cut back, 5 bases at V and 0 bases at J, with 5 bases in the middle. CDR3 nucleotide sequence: TGTGCCAGCAGTACAGTCTCCTATAATTCACCCCTCCACTTT. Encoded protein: CASSTVSYNSPLHF.

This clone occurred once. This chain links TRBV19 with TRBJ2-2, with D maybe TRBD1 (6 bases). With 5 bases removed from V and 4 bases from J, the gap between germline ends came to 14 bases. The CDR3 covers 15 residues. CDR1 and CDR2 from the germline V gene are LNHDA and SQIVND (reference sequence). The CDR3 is CASSSGTLLTGELFF. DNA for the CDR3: TGTGCCAGTAGTTCCGGGACACTCCTCACCGGGGAGCTGTTTTTT.

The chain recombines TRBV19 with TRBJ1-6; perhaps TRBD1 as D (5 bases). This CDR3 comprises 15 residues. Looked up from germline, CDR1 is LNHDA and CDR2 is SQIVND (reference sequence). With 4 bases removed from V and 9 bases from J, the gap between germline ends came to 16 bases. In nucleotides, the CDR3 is TGTGCCAGTAGTACCAGTGGGGGGGGTGGTTCACCCCTCCACTTT. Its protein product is CASSTSGGGGSPLHF.

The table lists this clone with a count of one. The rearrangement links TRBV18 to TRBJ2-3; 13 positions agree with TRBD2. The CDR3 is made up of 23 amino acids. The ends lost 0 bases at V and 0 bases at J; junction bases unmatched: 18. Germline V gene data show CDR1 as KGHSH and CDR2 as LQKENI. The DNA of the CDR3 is TGTGCCAGCTCACCACCAGGTTTCCGACTAGCGGGGGGCGAAACTACTAGCACAGATACGCAGTATTTT. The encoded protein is CASSPPGFRLAGGETTSTDTQYF.

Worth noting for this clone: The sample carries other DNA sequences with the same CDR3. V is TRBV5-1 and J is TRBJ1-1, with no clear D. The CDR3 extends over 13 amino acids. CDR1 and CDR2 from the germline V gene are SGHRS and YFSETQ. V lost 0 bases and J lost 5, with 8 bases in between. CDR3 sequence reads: CASSLAGDTEAFF. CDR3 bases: TGCGCCAGCAGCTTGGCCGGGGATACTGAAGCTTTCTTT.

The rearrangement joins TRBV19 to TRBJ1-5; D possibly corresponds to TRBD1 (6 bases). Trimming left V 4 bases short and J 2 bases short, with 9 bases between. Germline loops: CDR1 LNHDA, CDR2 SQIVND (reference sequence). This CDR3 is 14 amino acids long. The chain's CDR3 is CASSTGVRNQPQHF. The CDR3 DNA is TGTGCCAGTAGTACAGGGGTACGCAATCAGCCCCAGCATTTT.

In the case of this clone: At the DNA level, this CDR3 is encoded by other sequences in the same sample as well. CDR3 coding DNA: TGTGCCAGCAGTTCCATCGGGGGGTCCTACGAGCAGTACTTC. Protein product: CASSSIGGSYEQYF. The V call is TRBV6-5, the J call TRBJ2-7; TRBD2 matches at 7 bases. This CDR3 has 14 residues. Looked up from germline, CDR1 is MNHEY and CDR2 is SVGAGI. Losses at the gene ends were 4 bases for V and 1 base for J; bases not matched to a gene: 4.

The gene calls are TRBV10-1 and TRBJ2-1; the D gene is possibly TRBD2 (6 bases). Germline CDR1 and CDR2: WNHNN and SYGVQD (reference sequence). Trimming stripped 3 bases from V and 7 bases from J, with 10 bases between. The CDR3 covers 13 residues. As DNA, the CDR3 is TGCGCCAGCAGTGACCCAGGGAGGAATGAGCAGTTCTTC. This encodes CASSDPGRNEQFF.

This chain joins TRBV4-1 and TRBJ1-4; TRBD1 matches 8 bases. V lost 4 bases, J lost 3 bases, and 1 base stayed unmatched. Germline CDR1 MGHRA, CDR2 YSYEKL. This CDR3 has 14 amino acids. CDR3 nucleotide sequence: TGCGCCAGCAGCCGGACAGGGTCTAATGAAAAACTGTTTTTT. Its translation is CASSRTGSNEKLFF.

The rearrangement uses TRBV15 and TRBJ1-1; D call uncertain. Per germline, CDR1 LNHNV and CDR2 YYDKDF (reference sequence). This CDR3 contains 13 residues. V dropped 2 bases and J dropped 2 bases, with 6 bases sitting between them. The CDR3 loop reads CATSRTVNTEAFF. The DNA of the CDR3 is TGTGCCACCAGCAGAACAGTTAACACTGAAGCTTTCTTT.

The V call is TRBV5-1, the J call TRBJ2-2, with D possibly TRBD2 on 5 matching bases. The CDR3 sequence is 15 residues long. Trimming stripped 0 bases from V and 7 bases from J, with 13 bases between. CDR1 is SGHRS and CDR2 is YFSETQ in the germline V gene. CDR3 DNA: TGCGCCAGCAGCTTGGCTACAGTCGCGGGCGGGGAGCTGTTTTTT. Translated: CASSLATVAGGELFF.

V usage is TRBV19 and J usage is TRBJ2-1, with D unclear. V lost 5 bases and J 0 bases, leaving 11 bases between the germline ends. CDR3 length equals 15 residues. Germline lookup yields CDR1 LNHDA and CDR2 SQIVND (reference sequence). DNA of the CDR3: TGTGCCAGTAGTTACTTAGCTTACTCCTACAATGAGCAGTTCTTC. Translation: CASSYLAYSYNEQFF.

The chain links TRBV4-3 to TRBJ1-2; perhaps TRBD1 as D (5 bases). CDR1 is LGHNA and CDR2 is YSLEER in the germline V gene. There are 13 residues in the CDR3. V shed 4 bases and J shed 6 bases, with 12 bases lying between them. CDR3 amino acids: CASSLRVSDGYTF. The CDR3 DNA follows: TGCGCCAGCAGCCTCAGGGTCAGCGATGGCTACACCTTC.

DNA of the CDR3: TGTGCTAGTGGTCCCCCCCTCGGGAACACCATATATTTT. As protein: CASGPPLGNTIYF. The chain combines TRBV12-5 with TRBJ1-3; D gene unclear. CDR1 is LGHNT and CDR2 is FRNRAP in the germline V gene. This CDR3 region has 13 residues. Trimming removed 5 bases at V and 7 bases at J, with 12 bases between.

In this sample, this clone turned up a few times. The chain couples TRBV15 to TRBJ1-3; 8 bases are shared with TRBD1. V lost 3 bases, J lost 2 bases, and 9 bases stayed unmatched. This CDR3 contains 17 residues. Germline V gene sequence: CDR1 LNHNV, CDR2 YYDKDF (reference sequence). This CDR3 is CATSSQYRGAAGNTIYF. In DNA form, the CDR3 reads TGTGCCACCAGCAGCCAATACAGGGGGGCTGCTGGAAACACCATATATTTT.

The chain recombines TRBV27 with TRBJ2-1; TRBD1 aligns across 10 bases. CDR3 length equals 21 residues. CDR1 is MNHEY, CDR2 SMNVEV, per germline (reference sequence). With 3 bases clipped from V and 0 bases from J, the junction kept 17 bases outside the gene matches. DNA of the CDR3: TGTGCCAGCAGTTTCTACACCCCCGGGACAGGGGTCAAAAGCTCCTACAATGAGCAGTTCTTC. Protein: CASSFYTPGTGVKSSYNEQFF.

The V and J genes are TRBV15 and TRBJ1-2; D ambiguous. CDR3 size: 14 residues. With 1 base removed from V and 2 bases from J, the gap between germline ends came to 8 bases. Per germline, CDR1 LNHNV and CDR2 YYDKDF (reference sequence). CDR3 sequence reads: CATSRGRRNYGYTF. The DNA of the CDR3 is TGTGCCACCAGCAGAGGCCGGCGGAACTATGGCTACACCTTC.

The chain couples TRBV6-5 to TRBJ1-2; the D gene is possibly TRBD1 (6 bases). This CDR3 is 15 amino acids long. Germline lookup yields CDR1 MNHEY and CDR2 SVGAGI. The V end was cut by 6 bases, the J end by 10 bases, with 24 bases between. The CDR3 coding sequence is TGTGCCAGCAGCTCCTCGGGGGGGCGTCGGCAGGACTACACCTTC. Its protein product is CASSSSGGRRQDYTF.

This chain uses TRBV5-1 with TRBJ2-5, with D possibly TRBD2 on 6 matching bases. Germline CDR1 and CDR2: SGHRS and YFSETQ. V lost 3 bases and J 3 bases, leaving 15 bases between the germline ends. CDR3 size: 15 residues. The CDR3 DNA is TGCGCCAGCAGCTCGGGAGACCTCTTGAAAGAGACCCAGTACTTC. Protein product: CASSSGDLLKETQYF.

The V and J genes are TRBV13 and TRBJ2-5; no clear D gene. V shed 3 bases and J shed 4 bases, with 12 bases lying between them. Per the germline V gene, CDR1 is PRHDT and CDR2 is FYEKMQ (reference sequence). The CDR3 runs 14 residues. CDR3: CASSLAPPGETQYF. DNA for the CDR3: TGTGCCAGCAGCTTGGCCCCGCCAGGAGAGACCCAGTACTTC.

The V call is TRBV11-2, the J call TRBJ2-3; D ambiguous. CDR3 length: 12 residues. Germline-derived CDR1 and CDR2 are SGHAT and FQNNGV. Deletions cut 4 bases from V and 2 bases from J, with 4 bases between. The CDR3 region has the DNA TGTGCCAGCAGCTCCTACACAGATACGCAGTATTTT. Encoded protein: CASSSYTDTQYF.

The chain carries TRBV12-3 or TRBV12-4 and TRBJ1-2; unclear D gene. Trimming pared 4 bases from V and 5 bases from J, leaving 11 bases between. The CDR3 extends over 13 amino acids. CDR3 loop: CASSYPGFYGYTF. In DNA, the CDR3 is TGTGCCAGCAGTTACCCAGGCTTTTATGGCTACACCTTC.

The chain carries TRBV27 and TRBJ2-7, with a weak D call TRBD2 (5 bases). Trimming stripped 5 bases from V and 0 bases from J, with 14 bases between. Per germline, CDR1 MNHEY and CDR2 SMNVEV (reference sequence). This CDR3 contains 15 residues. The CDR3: CASSPHGVPSYEQYF. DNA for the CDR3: TGTGCCAGCAGTCCGCACGGGGTCCCCTCCTACGAGCAGTACTTC.

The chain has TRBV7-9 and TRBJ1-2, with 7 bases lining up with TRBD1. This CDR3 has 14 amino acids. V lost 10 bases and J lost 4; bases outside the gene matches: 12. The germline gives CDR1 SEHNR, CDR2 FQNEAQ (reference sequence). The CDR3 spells CATSSEGAGYGYTF. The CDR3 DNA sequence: TGTGCCACCTCCAGCGAGGGGGCCGGCTATGGCTACACCTTC. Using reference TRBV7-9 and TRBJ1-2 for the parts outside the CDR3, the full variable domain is DTGVSQNPRHKITKRGQNVTFRCDPISEHNRLYWYRQTLGQGPEFLTYFQNEAQLEKSRLLSDRFSAERPKGSFSTLEIQRTEQGDSAMYLCATSSEGAGYGYTFGSGTRLTVV.

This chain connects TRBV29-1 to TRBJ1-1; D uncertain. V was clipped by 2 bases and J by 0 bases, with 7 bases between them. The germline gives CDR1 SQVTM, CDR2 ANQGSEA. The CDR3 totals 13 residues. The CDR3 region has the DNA TGCAGCGTTGAACTCCTTTTGAACACTGAAGCTTTCTTT. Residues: CSVELLLNTEAFF.

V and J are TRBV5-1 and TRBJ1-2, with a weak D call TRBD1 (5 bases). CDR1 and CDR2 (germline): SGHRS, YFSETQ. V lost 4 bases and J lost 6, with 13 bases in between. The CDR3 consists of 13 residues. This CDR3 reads CASSPDGGDGYTF. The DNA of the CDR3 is TGCGCCAGCAGCCCCGACGGGGGGGATGGCTACACCTTC. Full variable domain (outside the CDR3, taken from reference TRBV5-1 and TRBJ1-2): KAGVTQTPRYLIKTRGQQVTLSCSPISGHRSVSWYQQTPGQGLQFLFEYFSETQRNKGNFPGRFSGRQFSNSRSEMNVSTLELGDSALYLCASSPDGGDGYTFGSGTRLTVV.

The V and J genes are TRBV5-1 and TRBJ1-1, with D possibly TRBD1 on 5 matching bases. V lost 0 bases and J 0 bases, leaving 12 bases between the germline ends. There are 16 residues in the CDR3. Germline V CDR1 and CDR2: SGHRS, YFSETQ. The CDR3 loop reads CASSLGSGIMNTEAFF. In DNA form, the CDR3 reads TGCGCCAGCAGCTTGGGGTCAGGGATCATGAACACTGAAGCTTTCTTT. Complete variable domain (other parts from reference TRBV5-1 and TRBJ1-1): KAGVTQTPRYLIKTRGQQVTLSCSPISGHRSVSWYQQTPGQGLQFLFEYFSETQRNKGNFPGRFSGRQFSNSRSEMNVSTLELGDSALYLCASSLGSGIMNTEAFFGQGTRLTVV.